A single sample is the source of the 8 T cell receptor beta chains below, sequenced in a study of shared clonotypes between healthy human individuals (dated by TCRdb to 2018 to 2021). Libraries were made using the immunoSEQ multiplex PCR assay. This is the immuneACCESS table as TCRdb keeps it, with only in-frame sequences that have V and J called. A part of the clones is gone; compared with another copy, unresolved V genes explain less than half, and the rest is unexplained. For this sample there are over a million clones; about 98% appear just once. Of the sample, around 0.47% falls within the top ten clones. The sequencing sample was made of naive CD4+ T cells sorted from blood. According to the study, the label for this sample's cell subset or site signals: CD45RA+ positively selected. These TCRs come from a man aged 30 to 39 in good health.

The chain links TRBV18 to TRBJ2-1; 12 nucleotides align to TRBD2. The CDR3 contains 16 residues. J was trimmed by 5 bases and V by 4 bases; bases with no gene match: 6. Germline assignment: CDR1 KGHSH and CDR2 LQKENI. The CDR3 is CASSLLLAGGDNEQFF. CDR3 coding DNA: TGTGCCAGCTCACTTCTCCTAGCGGGGGGGGACAATGAGCAGTTCTTC.

V gene TRBV7-9 combines with J gene TRBJ2-7; the D call may be TRBD1 or TRBD2 (5 bases each). This CDR3 comprises 13 residues. CDR1 SEHNR and CDR2 FQNEAQ come from the germline V gene (reference sequence). Trimming shortened V by 6 bases and J by 4 bases, and 13 bases separated the two germline ends. In DNA, the CDR3 is TGTGCCAGCAGGTCTAGAGGGGCTTACGAGCAGTACTTC. This codes for CASRSRGAYEQYF.

This chain connects TRBV7-2 to TRBJ2-7, with 12 nucleotides matching TRBD2. CDR1 and CDR2 (germline): SGHTA, FQGNSA. CDR3 size: 16 residues. The V and J ends lost 5 bases and 4 bases, in that order; junction bases with no gene match: 9. The DNA of the CDR3 is TGTGCCAGCAGCCTCCGGACTAGCGGGGAGTATTACGAGCAGTACTTC. It yields the protein CASSLRTSGEYYEQYF.

The chain links TRBV6-6 to TRBJ2-7; D is unclear. CDR3 length: 14 residues. Trimming left V 2 bases short and J 0 bases short, with 8 bases between. Germline CDR1 MNHNY, CDR2 SVGAGI (reference sequence). The chain's CDR3 is CASSYDQASYEQYF. In DNA form, the CDR3 reads TGTGCCAGCAGTTACGATCAGGCCTCCTACGAGCAGTACTTC.

The J gene is TRBJ2-7, the V gene TRBV2, with 8 bases matching TRBD1. There are 14 residues in the CDR3. The germline CDR1 and CDR2 sequences are SNHLY and FYNNEI. J lost 2 bases, V lost 6 bases, and 6 bases had no gene match. The CDR3 spells CASRGRDRPYEQYF. In DNA form, the CDR3 reads TGTGCCAGCAGGGGCCGGGACAGGCCCTACGAGCAGTACTTC.

The rearrangement uses TRBV19 and TRBJ2-7, with no clear D. V lost 2 bases and J lost 2, with 13 bases in between. Germline-derived CDR1 and CDR2 are LNHDA and SQIVND (reference sequence). The CDR3 covers 15 residues. The CDR3 nucleotides are TGTGCCAGTAGTATAACGACTGACCTCACCTACGAGCAGTACTTC. Amino acid sequence: CASSITTDLTYEQYF.

This clone was seen just once. V is TRBV28 and J is TRBJ1-5; D is unresolved. This CDR3 region has 15 residues. In germline, CDR1 is MDHEN, CDR2 SYDVKM. V lost 2 bases and J 2 bases, leaving 10 bases between the germline ends. The CDR3 sequence is CASSLTGNRNQPQHF. The CDR3, as DNA: TGTGCCAGCAGTTTAACGGGGAACCGCAATCAGCCCCAGCATTTT.

The chain links TRBV7-9 to TRBJ2-5; D not certain. Trimming removed 2 bases at V and 2 bases at J, with 12 bases between. The CDR3 covers 15 residues. The germline V gene encodes CDR1 SEHNR and CDR2 FQNEAQ (reference sequence). The CDR3 here is CASSLPLVRQETQYF. CDR3 sequence (DNA): TGTGCCAGCAGCTTACCCTTGGTCAGACAAGAGACCCAGTACTTC. The whole variable domain, filled in from reference TRBV7-9 and TRBJ2-5, reads DTGVSQNPRHKITKRGQNVTFRCDPISEHNRLYWYRQTLGQGPEFLTYFQNEAQLEKSRLLSDRFSAERPKGSFSTLEIQRTEQGDSAMYLCASSLPLVRQETQYFGPGTRLLVL.